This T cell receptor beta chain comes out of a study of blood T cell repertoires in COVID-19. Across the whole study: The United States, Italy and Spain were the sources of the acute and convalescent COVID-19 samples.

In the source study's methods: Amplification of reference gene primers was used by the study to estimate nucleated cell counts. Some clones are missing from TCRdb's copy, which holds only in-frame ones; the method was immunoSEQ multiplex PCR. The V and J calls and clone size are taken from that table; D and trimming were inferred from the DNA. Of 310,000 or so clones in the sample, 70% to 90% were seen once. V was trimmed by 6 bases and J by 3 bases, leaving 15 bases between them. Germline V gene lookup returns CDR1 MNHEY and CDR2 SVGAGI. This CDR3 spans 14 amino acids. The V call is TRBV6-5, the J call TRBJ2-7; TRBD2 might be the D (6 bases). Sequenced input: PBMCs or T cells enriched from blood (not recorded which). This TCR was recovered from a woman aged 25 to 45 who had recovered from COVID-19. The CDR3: CASSQTGVSYEQYF. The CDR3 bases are TGTGCCAGCAGCCAGACGGGAGTCAGCTACGAGCAGTACTTC.